Below are 24 T cell receptor beta chains sequenced from a single sample in a study of blood T cell repertoires in COVID-19. Measured with immunoSEQ multiplex PCR; TCRdb has only the in-frame clones, and not every one. The table includes some 300,000 clones, about 90% detected once. Sample: PBMCs or T cells enriched from blood (not recorded which). These receptors came from a young woman with acute COVID-19.

The chain carries TRBV6-1 and TRBJ2-4, with D unresolved. V was cut by 1 base and J by 7 bases, with 14 bases left in between. This CDR3 spans 15 amino acids. The germline gives CDR1 MNHNS, CDR2 SASEGT. The CDR3 nucleotides are TGTGCCAGCAGTGAAGGACCGGCGGCGAGGAACATTCAGTACTTC. Residues: CASSEGPAARNIQYF.

The chain recombines TRBV29-1 with TRBJ2-2; 13 bases match TRBD2. J lost 5 bases, V lost 2 bases, and 8 bases had no gene match. CDR1 SQVTM and CDR2 ANQGSEA come from the germline V gene. This CDR3 spans 17 amino acids. CDR3 nucleotide sequence: TGCAGCGTTGAAAAAGCGGGACTAGCGGGAAAGACCGGGGAGCTGTTTTTT. Encoded protein: CSVEKAGLAGKTGELFF.

Remarks on this clone: The same CDR3 also results from other DNA sequences found in this sample. The chain has TRBV7-2 and TRBJ2-7; 10 positions match TRBD1. The CDR3 extends over 15 amino acids. After removal of 3 bases from V and 2 bases from J, the junction contained 4 bases not matched to a gene. Germline CDR1 and CDR2: SGHTA and FQGNSA. The CDR3 spells CASSFSGTGAYEQYF. The CDR3 coding sequence is TGTGCCAGCAGCTTCAGCGGGACAGGGGCCTACGAGCAGTACTTC.

This clone was recorded only once. The chain uses TRBV19 and TRBJ1-5; 8 bases are shared with TRBD1. Trimming at V came to 10 bases and at J to 0 bases, leaving 8 bases not matched to a gene. Germline values: CDR1 LNHDA, CDR2 SQIVND (reference sequence). CDR3 size: 15 residues. CDR3 region: CATATGVYSNQPQHF. The CDR3 DNA reads TGTGCCACCGCGACAGGGGTCTATAGCAATCAGCCCCAGCATTTT.

The rearrangement joins TRBV27 to TRBJ1-2; 7 bases line up with TRBD1. The CDR3 contains 14 residues. J gave up 8 bases and V 5 bases, and 11 bases lay outside the gene matches. The germline V gene has CDR1 MNHEY and CDR2 SMNVEV (reference sequence). As DNA, the CDR3 is TGTGCCAGCAGTCTGACAGGGATTTGGGGGGGCTACACCTTC. This gives the protein CASSLTGIWGGYTF.

This rearrangement joins TRBV11-3 to TRBJ2-3; possible D gene TRBD1, 6 bases. V lost 8 bases, J lost 0 bases, and 15 bases lay in between. There are 15 residues in the CDR3. Per germline, CDR1 SGHNT and CDR2 YENEEA. CDR3 protein: CASGVWQGSTDTQYF. In DNA, the CDR3 is TGTGCCAGCGGAGTTTGGCAGGGGAGCACAGATACGCAGTATTTT. Variable domain in full (rest from reference TRBV11-3 and TRBJ2-3): EAGVVQSPRYKIIEKKQPVAFWCNPISGHNTLYWYLQNLGQGPELLIRYENEEAVDDSQLPKDRFSAERLKGVDSTLKIQPAELGDSAVYLCASGVWQGSTDTQYFGPGTRLTVL.

The chain combines TRBV6-1 with TRBJ1-2; D is unresolved. V was trimmed by 3 bases and J by 4 bases, leaving 12 bases between them. Per germline, CDR1 MNHNS and CDR2 SASEGT. The CDR3 consists of 14 residues. The CDR3, as DNA: TGTGCCAGCAGTGAGAGGGAGAGAGGCTATGGCTACACCTTC. It codes for CASSERERGYGYTF.

The chain joins TRBV7-9 to TRBJ1-4; TRBD1 is a possible D gene (5 bases). CDR3 length equals 18 residues. Germline assignment: CDR1 SEHNR and CDR2 FQNEAQ (reference sequence). The V and J ends lost 5 bases and 0 bases respectively, with 19 bases between them. CDR3 residues: CASSPPGRGPATNEKLFF. The CDR3 DNA reads TGTGCCAGCAGCCCGCCCGGGAGGGGACCCGCAACTAATGAAAAACTGTTTTTT. Complete variable domain (other parts from reference TRBV7-9 and TRBJ1-4): DTGVSQNPRHKITKRGQNVTFRCDPISEHNRLYWYRQTLGQGPEFLTYFQNEAQLEKSRLLSDRFSAERPKGSFSTLEIQRTEQGDSAMYLCASSPPGRGPATNEKLFFGSGTQLSVL.

CDR3 DNA: TGTGCCAGCAGTGAAGCGCATAGTCTTAAGAGCGGATCAAAAGATACGCAGTATTTT. It codes for CASSEAHSLKSGSKDTQYF. The rearrangement joins TRBV2 to TRBJ2-3; perhaps TRBD2 as D (5 bases). The CDR3 sequence is 19 residues long. The germline V gene encodes CDR1 SNHLY and CDR2 FYNNEI. V lost 0 bases and J 5 bases, leaving 24 bases between the germline ends.

V is TRBV7-3 and J is TRBJ2-7; possibly TRBD2 for D (5 bases). V was trimmed by 4 bases and J by 7 bases, leaving 14 bases between them. The CDR3 extends over 13 amino acids. CDR1 SGHTA and CDR2 FQGTGA come from the germline V gene. The CDR3 DNA is TGTGCCAGCAGCTCAGAGAGGGAAAGTGAGCAGTACTTC. This codes for CASSSERESEQYF. The full variable domain, with the rest looked up from reference TRBV7-3 and TRBJ2-7, is GAGVSQTPSNKVTEKGKYVELRCDPISGHTALYWYRQSLGQGPEFLIYFQGTGAADDSGLPNDRFFAVRPEGSVSTLKIQRTERGDSAVYLCASSSERESEQYFGPGTRLTVT.

V gene TRBV19 combines with J gene TRBJ1-5; D is possibly TRBD1 (6 bases). This CDR3 has 15 residues. The ends were cut back, 3 bases at V and 5 bases at J, with 14 bases in the middle. Germline V gene sequence: CDR1 LNHDA, CDR2 SQIVND (reference sequence). The CDR3 protein is CASSINPTGYQPQHF. CDR3 coding DNA: TGTGCCAGTAGTATTAACCCTACAGGGTATCAGCCCCAGCATTTT.

CDR3 sequence (DNA): TGTGCCAGCAGCCCCTCATTGGGGAGGGCCTCAGATACGCAGTATTTT. This encodes CASSPSLGRASDTQYF. The chain employs TRBV28 and TRBJ2-3; TRBD2 matches at 7 bases. V trimming: 6 bases; J trimming: 4 bases; junction bases outside the gene matches: 13. Germline values: CDR1 MDHEN, CDR2 SYDVKM. The CDR3 sequence is 16 residues long.

This chain connects TRBV7-3 to TRBJ1-6; 8 bases line up with TRBD1. Germline loops: CDR1 SGHTA, CDR2 FQGTGA. V was pared by 5 bases and J by 9 bases, with 6 bases of the junction left unmatched. The CDR3 has 14 amino acids. The CDR3, as DNA: TGTGCCAGCAGCCCCGGGACAGGACCTTCACCCCTCCACTTT. It is translated as CASSPGTGPSPLHF.

The chain carries TRBV28 and TRBJ1-2; D gene ambiguous. The V end was cut by 3 bases, the J end by 6 bases, with 11 bases between. The CDR3 has 13 residues. Germline-derived CDR1 and CDR2 are MDHEN and SYDVKM. The CDR3 sequence: CASSFRESDGYTF. The CDR3 nucleotides are TGTGCCAGCAGTTTTCGGGAATCGGATGGCTACACCTTC.

V and J are TRBV18 and TRBJ1-5; 7 positions agree with TRBD1. V was clipped by 3 bases and J by 6 bases; unmatched bases: 5. The CDR3 has 14 amino acids. CDR1 and CDR2 from the germline V gene are KGHSH and LQKENI. The CDR3, as DNA: TGTGCCAGCTCACCGGGGCAGGGGGGTCAGCCCCAGCATTTT. Its protein is CASSPGQGGQPQHF.

The chain is built from TRBV28 and TRBJ2-7; 12 positions match TRBD2. The ends lost 6 bases at V and 4 bases at J; junction bases unmatched: 10. The CDR3 runs 16 residues. The V gene's germline CDR1 is MDHEN and CDR2 SYDVKM. CDR3 residues: CASSPRGLAGGYEQYF. The CDR3 coding sequence is TGTGCCAGCAGCCCCCGGGGTCTAGCGGGAGGGTACGAGCAGTACTTC.

The J gene is TRBJ1-2, the V gene TRBV25-1; D gene uncertain. Germline CDR1 is MGHDK and CDR2 is SYGVNS. The V end lost 1 base, the J end lost 4 bases, and 16 bases lay between the germline ends. The CDR3 is made up of 16 amino acids. CDR3 region: CASSESRAQVFYGYTF. CDR3 nucleotides: TGTGCCAGCAGTGAATCGAGGGCCCAGGTTTTCTATGGCTACACCTTC.

V is TRBV19 and J is TRBJ2-3, with unresolved D. Trimming removed 3 bases from V and 2 bases from J, with 12 bases in between. In germline, CDR1 is LNHDA, CDR2 SQIVND (reference sequence). This CDR3 is 15 amino acids long. Written as DNA, the CDR3 is TGTGCCAGTAGTATTCGTCCAGACTTCACAGATACGCAGTATTTT. Translating gives CASSIRPDFTDTQYF.

The chain combines TRBV9 with TRBJ2-3; a possible D gene is TRBD2 (5 bases). The CDR3 is made up of 16 amino acids. Deletions cut 0 bases from V and 4 bases from J, with 15 bases between. Germline CDR1 reads SGDLS; CDR2 reads YYNGEE. The CDR3 region is CASSVAALGAADTQYF. DNA of the CDR3: TGTGCCAGCAGCGTAGCCGCCTTGGGAGCCGCAGATACGCAGTATTTT.

This clone was detected a few times. V usage is TRBV7-3 and J usage is TRBJ2-7; 7 positions match TRBD2. J lost 3 bases, V lost 10 bases, and 6 bases had no gene match. Germline loops: CDR1 SGHTA, CDR2 FQGTGA. This CDR3 region has 12 residues. The CDR3 region has the DNA TGTGCCACCCCACAGCGGGACTACGAGCAGTACTTC. Its translation: CATPQRDYEQYF.

The chain has TRBV24-1 and TRBJ2-5, with D tentatively TRBD1 (6 bases). This CDR3 has 13 residues. Germline V lookup: CDR1 KGHDR, CDR2 SFDVKD. Trimming took 0 bases from V and 7 from J, leaving 8 bases between them. The DNA for the CDR3 is TGTGCCACCAGTGATTTGGGGGGCGGGACCCAGTACTTC. It codes for CATSDLGGGTQYF.

This sequence joins TRBV18 and TRBJ1-4, with a weak D call TRBD1 (5 bases). With 3 bases removed from V and 6 bases from J, the gap between germline ends came to 11 bases. The CDR3 length is 14 residues. From germline, CDR1 is KGHSH and CDR2 LQKENI. In DNA, the CDR3 is TGTGCCAGCTCACCCCAGGGTAGGGATGAAAAACTGTTTTTT. It codes for CASSPQGRDEKLFF.

The CDR3 region has the DNA TGTGCCAGCTCACAGACAGGGGGCAGTGAAAAACTGTTTTTT. This translates into CASSQTGGSEKLFF. This chain joins TRBV18 and TRBJ1-4, with 10 bases identical to TRBD1. Germline lookup yields CDR1 KGHSH and CDR2 LQKENI. The length of the CDR3 is 14 residues. Losses at the gene ends were 4 bases for V and 7 bases for J; bases not matched to a gene: 3.

This chain uses TRBV5-1 with TRBJ1-3; D call uncertain. Trimming stripped 4 bases from V and 8 bases from J, with 10 bases between. This CDR3 spans 12 amino acids. The germline CDR1 and CDR2 sequences are SGHRS and YFSETQ. Written as DNA, the CDR3 is TGCGCCAGCAGCCGGGATCGGGACACCATATATTTT. Its protein product is CASSRDRDTIYF. Full variable domain (outside the CDR3, taken from reference TRBV5-1 and TRBJ1-3): KAGVTQTPRYLIKTRGQQVTLSCSPISGHRSVSWYQQTPGQGLQFLFEYFSETQRNKGNFPGRFSGRQFSNSRSEMNVSTLELGDSALYLCASSRDRDTIYFGEGSWLTVV.